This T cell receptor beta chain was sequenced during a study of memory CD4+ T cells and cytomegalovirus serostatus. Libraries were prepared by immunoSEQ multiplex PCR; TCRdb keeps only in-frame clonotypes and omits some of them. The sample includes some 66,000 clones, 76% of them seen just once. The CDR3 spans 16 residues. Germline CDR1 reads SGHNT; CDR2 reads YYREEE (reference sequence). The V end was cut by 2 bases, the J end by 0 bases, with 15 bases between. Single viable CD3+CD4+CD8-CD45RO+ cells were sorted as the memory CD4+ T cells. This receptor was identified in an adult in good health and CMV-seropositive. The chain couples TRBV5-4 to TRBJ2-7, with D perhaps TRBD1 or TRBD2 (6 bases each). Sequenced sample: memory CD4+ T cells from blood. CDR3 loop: CASSFGGRLGSYEQYF. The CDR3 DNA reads TGTGCCAGCAGCTTTGGGGGGCGCTTAGGCTCCTACGAGCAGTACTTC.